Listed below are T cell receptor beta chains from one sample, sequenced in a study of T cells after yellow fever vaccination. TCRdb reprocessed the 5' RACE reads with MiXCR, giving one entry per CDR3 protein. The sample consists of roughly 500,000 distinct CDR3 sequences, approximately 21% of them appearing once. This specimen was PBMCs, taken 15 days after the yellow fever booster vaccination. The receptor set was obtained from a young man who received the YFV17D yellow fever vaccine. Each CDR3 is given with its conserved first and last residue. Fields, in order: D gene, V gene, J gene, clone size, CDR3 protein, CDR3 DNA. The D gene is left open where the match is weak. Only some rows state a clone size, as once, few, many or a class for expanded clones.

>-|TRBV7-6|TRBJ2-5|-
CASSPHGAVQETQYF
TGTGCCAGCAGCCCGCACGGGGCTGTCCAAGAGACCCAGTACTTC
>TRBD2|TRBV2|TRBJ2-3|-
CARDGTSGATDTQYF
TGTGCCAGAGACGGGACTAGCGGTGCAACAGATACGCAGTATTTT
>-|TRBV20-1|TRBJ1-4|-
CSASGGAREKLFF
TGCAGTGCTAGCGGGGGCGCCCGTGAAAAACTGTTTTTT
>-|TRBV6-5|TRBJ2-2|few
CASSYSEDRNTGELFF
TGTGCCAGCAGTTACTCCGAGGACAGGAACACCGGGGAGCTGTTTTTT
>TRBD2|TRBV15|TRBJ2-3|-
CATSRDLLAGDTQYF
TGTGCCACCAGCAGAGATTTGCTAGCGGGGGATACGCAGTATTTT
>-|TRBV27|TRBJ2-2|few
CASSLAIPGELFF
TGTGCCAGCAGTTTAGCCATTCCCGGGGAGCTGTTTTTT
>-|TRBV5-6|TRBJ1-4|few
CASSLDPNNEKLFF
TGTGCCAGCAGCTTGGATCCGAACAATGAAAAACTGTTTTTT
>-|TRBV5-1|TRBJ2-1|few
CASSLAGDRVGERFF
TGCGCCAGCAGCTTGGCCGGGGATCGTGTAGGGGAGCGGTTCTTC
>-|TRBV3-1|TRBJ2-2|few
CASSPRGTLNTGELFF
TGTGCCAGCAGCCCACGCGGGACACTCAACACCGGGGAGCTGTTTTTT
>-|TRBV4-2|TRBJ2-5|-
CASSPDGGQETQYF
TGTGCCAGCAGCCCCGACGGGGGGCAGGAGACCCAGTACTTC
>TRBD1|TRBV10-3|TRBJ2-1|few
CASSRQGKPNEQFF
TGTGCCTCCTCGCGACAGGGAAAGCCGAATGAGCAGTTCTTC
>TRBD2|TRBV12-3/TRBV12-4|TRBJ2-3|few
CASSPGLAGPGIAQYF
TGTGCCAGCAGTCCCGGACTAGCGGGCCCCGGGATAGCGCAGTATTTT
>-|TRBV12-3/TRBV12-4|TRBJ2-2|-
CASSLAGVGTGELFF
TGTGCCAGCAGTTTAGCGGGAGTGGGCACCGGGGAGCTGTTTTTT
>-|TRBV29-1|TRBJ1-2|-
CSVDLPQHVTAYGYTF
TGCAGCGTTGACCTCCCGCAGCATGTGACAGCCTATGGCTACACCTTC
>-|TRBV15|TRBJ2-1|-
CATSRDPSPSANNEQFF
TGTGCCACCAGCAGAGATCCGTCCCCTAGCGCCAACAATGAGCAGTTCTTC
>-|TRBV7-9|TRBJ2-1|-
CASSLGAEGEQFF
TGTGCCAGCAGCTTAGGGGCGGAGGGTGAGCAGTTCTTC
>-|TRBV7-8|TRBJ2-3|few
CASSSGTGTFSDTQYF
TGTGCCAGCAGCTCAGGCACGGGGACCTTTTCAGATACGCAGTATTTT
>TRBD2|TRBV6-8|TRBJ2-3|-
CASRQTSGRRNTQYF
TGTGCCAGCAGACAGACTAGCGGGAGGAGGAATACGCAGTATTTT
>TRBD2|TRBV20-1|TRBJ2-7|few
CSARDYLKTGQYF
TGCAGTGCCCGGGACTACTTGAAAACCGGGCAGTACTTC
>TRBD1|TRBV7-2|TRBJ2-2|many
CASSYDRGTGELFF
TGTGCCAGCAGTTACGACAGGGGCACCGGGGAGCTGTTTTTT
>TRBD2|TRBV10-3|TRBJ2-5|few
CAISDETAGSSETQYF
TGTGCCATCAGTGACGAGACAGCGGGGTCTAGTGAGACCCAGTACTTC
>TRBD2|TRBV19|TRBJ2-7|few
CASRSRGSSTYEQYF
TGTGCCAGTAGGTCCCGCGGGAGCAGCACCTACGAGCAGTACTTC
>-|TRBV28|TRBJ1-2|few
CASSSSLSYGYTF
TGTGCCAGCAGTTCCAGTCTGAGCTATGGCTACACCTTC
>TRBD1|TRBV7-6|TRBJ1-3|-
CASSLGTGGVGNTIYF
TGTGCCAGCAGCCTCGGTACAGGGGGCGTCGGAAACACCATATATTTT
>-|TRBV6-5|TRBJ2-7|-
CATRSGSGPGSYEQYF
TGTGCCACCAGATCAGGAAGCGGCCCTGGATCCTACGAGCAGTACTTC
>-|TRBV18|TRBJ1-2|-
CASSPDKPNYGYTF
TGTGCCAGCTCACCGGACAAACCTAACTATGGCTACACCTTC
>TRBD2|TRBV12-3/TRBV12-4|TRBJ2-1|-
CASIGTSATEQFF
TGTGCCAGCATTGGGACTAGCGCCACTGAGCAGTTCTTC
>TRBD1|TRBV6-1|TRBJ2-7|-
CASSPPGGQATYEQYF
TGTGCCAGCAGCCCCCCAGGGGGACAGGCGACCTACGAGCAGTACTTC
>-|TRBV4-3|TRBJ2-5|-
CASSQGAGVETQYF
TGCGCCAGCAGCCAAGGAGCCGGGGTGGAGACCCAGTACTTC
>-|TRBV11-2|TRBJ2-1|few
CASREEPYNEQFF
TGTGCCAGCAGAGAAGAGCCCTACAATGAGCAGTTCTTC
>TRBD2|TRBV29-1|TRBJ2-1|-
CSVEPGGSINEQFF
TGCAGCGTTGAGCCGGGAGGAAGTATCAATGAGCAGTTCTTC
>-|TRBV7-2|TRBJ2-1|-
CASSLDSGTYNEQFF
TGTGCCAGCAGCTTAGATAGCGGCACCTACAATGAGCAGTTCTTC
>-|TRBV7-9|TRBJ2-7|-
CASSPSNEQYF
TGTGCCAGCAGCCCATCCAACGAGCAGTACTTC
>TRBD2|TRBV6-5|TRBJ2-7|-
CASSWHGRAREQYF
TGTGCCAGCAGTTGGCACGGGAGGGCCCGCGAGCAGTACTTC
>-|TRBV4-3|TRBJ2-7|-
CASSHRGQTRFYEQYF
TGCGCCAGCAGCCACCGGGGCCAGACTCGGTTCTACGAGCAGTACTTC
>-|TRBV27|TRBJ1-2|-
CASSLSVRTNYGYTF
TGTGCCAGCAGTTTATCGGTCAGAACTAACTATGGCTACACCTTC
>TRBD2|TRBV7-2|TRBJ2-2|-
CASRRLTSGGDTGELFF
TGTGCCAGCAGACGGCTGACTAGCGGGGGGGACACCGGGGAGCTGTTTTTT
>TRBD1|TRBV14|TRBJ1-2|-
CASSQEQQGARGYGYTF
TGTGCCAGCAGCCAAGAGCAGCAGGGGGCCAGGGGTTATGGCTACACCTTC
>TRBD2|TRBV12-3/TRBV12-4|TRBJ2-2|-
CASSFRPSGRVRNTGELFF
TGTGCCAGCAGTTTTCGGCCTAGCGGGAGGGTGAGGAACACCGGGGAGCTGTTTTTT
>-|TRBV5-1|TRBJ2-1|few
CASTISGYNEQFF
TGCGCCAGCACCATTTCGGGGTACAATGAGCAGTTCTTC
>-|TRBV5-1|TRBJ2-7|few
CASSLGWQAKTYEQYF
TGCGCCAGCAGCCTGGGGTGGCAGGCCAAAACCTACGAGCAGTACTTC
>-|TRBV29-1|TRBJ2-1|many
CSVTVPEQFF
TGCAGCGTGACTGTCCCTGAGCAGTTCTTC
>-|TRBV6-1|TRBJ2-1|many
CASSANQQGSEQFF
TGTGCCAGCAGTGCCAACCAGCAGGGTTCTGAGCAGTTCTTC
>TRBD2|TRBV28|TRBJ2-1|-
CASSLETSAQFF
TGTGCCAGCAGTTTGGAGACTAGCGCTCAGTTCTTC
>TRBD2|TRBV20-1|TRBJ2-1|-
CSARARSGRTYNEQFF
TGCAGTGCTAGAGCCCGTAGCGGGAGGACCTACAATGAGCAGTTCTTC
>-|TRBV11-2|TRBJ1-2|few
CASSSGAGRNYGYTF
TGTGCCAGCAGCTCGGGGGCAGGGAGGAACTATGGCTACACCTTC
>-|TRBV11-2|TRBJ2-7|-
CASTPTGDPYEQYF
TGTGCCAGCACCCCCACGGGGGATCCCTACGAGCAGTACTTC
>TRBD2|TRBV5-1|TRBJ2-3|few
CASSLSGRTGDTQYF
TGCGCCAGCAGCTTGAGCGGGAGAACCGGAGATACGCAGTATTTT
>-|TRBV13|TRBJ2-2|few
CASSLRDSGRGELFF
TGTGCCAGCAGCTTACGGGACTCGGGTCGGGGGGAGCTGTTTTTT
>-|TRBV5-1|TRBJ2-2|-
CASSLAKGTIAGELFF
TGCGCCAGCAGCTTGGCCAAGGGAACAATCGCGGGGGAGCTGTTTTTT